One sample yielded the 5 T cell receptor beta chains listed below, sequenced in a study of blood T cell repertoires in COVID-19. Repertoires were generated with immunoSEQ multiplex PCR, while TCRdb's copy carries only in-frame clones and drops some. Of nearly 200,000 clones listed, around 81% are singletons. Sequenced material: peripheral blood. Every receptor here comes from a man aged 55 to 70 with COVID-19, enrolled during active disease.

This rearrangement joins TRBV9 to TRBJ2-2, with 7 bases identical to TRBD1. This CDR3 comprises 16 residues. CDR1 is SGDLS, CDR2 YYNGEE, per germline. J gave up 5 bases and V 4 bases, and 11 bases lay outside the gene matches. In nucleotides, the CDR3 is TGTGCCAGCAGCCCCCGACAGGGCACAGGAACCGGGGAGCTGTTTTTT. Protein product: CASSPRQGTGTGELFF.

The chain has TRBV7-3 and TRBJ1-6; D is unclear. The CDR3 loop spans 13 amino acids. V lost 8 bases, J lost 2 bases, and 7 bases lay in between. Germline values: CDR1 SGHTA, CDR2 FQGTGA. In DNA, the CDR3 is TGTGCCAGCGCTAGTGCCTATAATTCACCCCTCCACTTT. Translating it yields CASASAYNSPLHF.

The chain combines TRBV10-3 with TRBJ2-1; possibly TRBD1 for D (6 bases). Germline lookup yields CDR1 ENHRY and CDR2 SYGVKD. The CDR3 covers 15 residues. Between the trimmed V and J ends, which lost 1 base and 7 bases, there was a span of 14 bases. Here the CDR3 DNA reads TGTGCCATCAGTGAGTACGTCAGGGGCGATAATGAGCAGTTCTTC. Translating gives CAISEYVRGDNEQFF.

This chain joins TRBV6-5 and TRBJ1-2; 7 bases agree with TRBD1. Germline lookup yields CDR1 MNHEY and CDR2 SVGAGI. V lost 11 bases to trimming and J lost 3 bases; unmatched junction nucleotides: 9. CDR3 length: 13 residues. CDR3 amino acids: CAVWRQGDYGYTF. The CDR3 nucleotides are TGTGCCGTCTGGAGACAGGGCGACTATGGCTACACCTTC.

The rearrangement uses TRBV6-5 and TRBJ2-1, with D maybe TRBD2 (5 bases). The CDR3 contains 14 residues. Per the germline V gene, CDR1 is MNHEY and CDR2 is SVGAGI. The V end lost 6 bases, the J end lost 12 bases, and 21 bases lay between the germline ends. The CDR3 sequence is CASSRFWRAEGQFF. The CDR3 coding sequence is TGTGCCAGCAGCCGCTTCTGGCGGGCTGAAGGGCAGTTCTTC.